Listed below are T cell receptor beta chains from one sample, sequenced in a study of cytotoxic CD8 clonotypes in ibrutinib-treated CLL. Repertoires were generated with immunoSEQ multiplex PCR, while TCRdb's copy carries only in-frame clones and drops some. The sample consists of around 150,000 clones, over 65% of them appearing once. This sample comprised PBMCs, obtained after 12 months of ibrutinib treatment. The origin of the receptors is a human donor with chronic lymphocytic leukemia. Both conserved end residues are trimmed from each CDR3. D genes are given only for firm matches.

D gene: -; V gene: TRBV28; CDR3 length: 11; CDR3 protein: ASSFGGTGELF
D gene: -; V gene: TRBV7-7; CDR3 length: 11; CDR3 protein: ASSSRGPYEQY
D gene: -; V gene: TRBV5-5; CDR3 length: 11; CDR3 protein: ASSLQGPGELF
D gene: -; V gene: TRBV6-5; CDR3 length: 14; CDR3 protein: ASSYTGLGSGNTIY
D gene: -; V gene: TRBV29-1; CDR3 length: 9; CDR3 protein: SARLGETQY
D gene: -; V gene: TRBV9; CDR3 length: 11; CDR3 protein: ASSERLYNEQF
D gene: -; V gene: TRBV28; CDR3 length: 10; CDR3 protein: ASSLWGSEQY
D gene: TRBD1; V gene: TRBV25-1; CDR3 length: 13; CDR3 protein: ASSEWRRGVPEAF
D gene: TRBD2; V gene: TRBV10-3; CDR3 length: 12; CDR3 protein: ATGASGVTDTQY
D gene: -; V gene: TRBV5-4; CDR3 length: 10; CDR3 protein: ASSSRPGTQY
D gene: TRBD1; V gene: TRBV9; CDR3 length: 15; CDR3 protein: ASSVGPPGQGVNEQF
D gene: -; V gene: TRBV10-3; CDR3 length: 9; CDR3 protein: AISDNYEQF
D gene: -; V gene: TRBV6-5; CDR3 length: 11; CDR3 protein: ASTVPGSGEQY
D gene: TRBD2; V gene: TRBV28; CDR3 length: 13; CDR3 protein: ASSWTSGSTDTQY
D gene: TRBD1; V gene: TRBV2; CDR3 length: 14; CDR3 protein: ASSGQGSVAGNTIY
D gene: TRBD1; V gene: TRBV5-1; CDR3 length: 13; CDR3 protein: ATNAGTGATDTQY
D gene: TRBD2; V gene: TRBV28; CDR3 length: 11; CDR3 protein: ASEGTSGLEQY
D gene: -; V gene: TRBV6-6; CDR3 length: 10; CDR3 protein: ASSYTPYEQY
D gene: -; V gene: TRBV4-3; CDR3 length: 13; CDR3 protein: ASSQDFSPHNEQF
D gene: -; V gene: TRBV7-3; CDR3 length: 13; CDR3 protein: ASSLTGRNTGELF
D gene: -; V gene: TRBV11-2; CDR3 length: 12; CDR3 protein: ASSLGPPRETQY
D gene: -; V gene: TRBV2; CDR3 length: 13; CDR3 protein: ASSGKGFGKNIQY
D gene: -; V gene: TRBV27; CDR3 length: 11; CDR3 protein: ASSLGISYEQY
D gene: TRBD1; V gene: TRBV7-3; CDR3 length: 12; CDR3 protein: ASSSRTGNTEAF
D gene: TRBD2; V gene: TRBV9; CDR3 length: 15; CDR3 protein: ASSVTSGSLGTDTQY
D gene: TRBD1; V gene: TRBV28; CDR3 length: 12; CDR3 protein: ASRGTGKIYEQY
D gene: TRBD2; V gene: TRBV5-8; CDR3 length: 13; CDR3 protein: ASSSRLAGVVEQF
D gene: TRBD1; V gene: TRBV11-1; CDR3 length: 12; CDR3 protein: ASSPRQGVQTQY
D gene: -; V gene: TRBV19; CDR3 length: 12; CDR3 protein: ASSPQGRSYGYT
D gene: -; V gene: TRBV20-1; CDR3 length: 9; CDR3 protein: SARIEYEQY
D gene: TRBD1; V gene: TRBV19; CDR3 length: 14; CDR3 protein: ASSKGTAVGNQPQH
D gene: TRBD1; V gene: TRBV28; CDR3 length: 15; CDR3 protein: ASSLYGQGISGNTIY
D gene: -; V gene: TRBV5-6; CDR3 length: 12; CDR3 protein: ASSSRAALGELF
D gene: -; V gene: TRBV7-3; CDR3 length: 13; CDR3 protein: ASGLGLSLGNEQF
D gene: TRBD1; V gene: TRBV7-9; CDR3 length: 12; CDR3 protein: ASNTGVDYNEQF
D gene: TRBD2; V gene: TRBV6-6; CDR3 length: 12; CDR3 protein: ASGGTSGTNIQY
D gene: -; V gene: TRBV6-5; CDR3 length: 13; CDR3 protein: ASSFRHPGANVLT